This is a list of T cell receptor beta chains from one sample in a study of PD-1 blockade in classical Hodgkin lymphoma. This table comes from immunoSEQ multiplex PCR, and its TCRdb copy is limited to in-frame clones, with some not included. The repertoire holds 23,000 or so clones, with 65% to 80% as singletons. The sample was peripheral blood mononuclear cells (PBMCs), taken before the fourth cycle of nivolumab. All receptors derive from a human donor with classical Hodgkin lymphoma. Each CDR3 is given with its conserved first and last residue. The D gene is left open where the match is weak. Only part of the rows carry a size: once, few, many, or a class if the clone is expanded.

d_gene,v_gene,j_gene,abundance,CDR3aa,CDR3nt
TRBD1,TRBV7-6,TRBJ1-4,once,CASSSGADRRNEKLFF,TGTGCCAGCAGCTCTGGCGCGGACAGGAGAAATGAAAAACTGTTTTTT
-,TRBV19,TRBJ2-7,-,CASSPGYEQYF,TGTGCCAGTAGTCCGGGCTACGAGCAGTACTTC
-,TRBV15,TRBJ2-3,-,CATSRGGRDTQYF,TGTGCCACCAGCAGAGGGGGGCGGGATACGCAGTATTTT
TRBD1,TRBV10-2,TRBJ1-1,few,CASRDGRGRDTEAFF,TGCGCCAGCAGGGACGGTAGGGGGCGGGACACTGAAGCTTTCTTT
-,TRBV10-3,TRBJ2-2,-,CASSASPSTGELFF,TGTGCCAGCAGTGCTAGCCCCTCCACCGGGGAGCTGTTTTTT
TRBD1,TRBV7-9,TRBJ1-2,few,CASSEDRAYGYTF,TGTGCCAGCAGTGAGGACAGGGCTTATGGCTACACCTTC
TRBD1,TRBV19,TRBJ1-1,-,CASTVGQVNTEAFF,TGTGCCAGTACCGTGGGACAGGTAAACACTGAAGCTTTCTTT
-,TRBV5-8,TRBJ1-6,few,CASSLGLEGGRSPLHF,TGTGCCAGCAGCTTGGGGCTCGAGGGGGGCCGTTCACCCCTCCACTTT
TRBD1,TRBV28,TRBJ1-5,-,CASSGQGAGAPQHF,TGTGCCAGCAGTGGACAGGGAGCGGGGGCGCCCCAGCATTTT
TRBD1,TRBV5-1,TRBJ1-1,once,CASSFGGQGGTEAFF,TGCGCCAGCAGCTTCGGGGGACAGGGGGGAACTGAAGCTTTCTTT
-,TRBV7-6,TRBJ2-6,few,CASSPAGGSGANVLTF,TGTGCCAGCAGCCCCGCCGGCGGCTCTGGGGCCAACGTCCTGACTTTC
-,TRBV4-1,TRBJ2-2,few,CASSQPLGRTGELFF,TGCGCCAGCAGCCAACCCCTGGGTCGCACCGGGGAGCTGTTTTTT
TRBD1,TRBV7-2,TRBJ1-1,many,CASSGRTGDEAFF,TGTGCCAGCAGCGGACGGACAGGGGATGAAGCTTTCTTT
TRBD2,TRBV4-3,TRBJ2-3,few,CASSQVETSVTDTQYF,TGCGCCAGCAGCCAAGTGGAGACTAGCGTCACAGATACGCAGTATTTT
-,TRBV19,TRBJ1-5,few,CASSIGSQMPQHF,TGTGCCAGTAGTATAGGCAGCCAAATGCCCCAGCATTTT
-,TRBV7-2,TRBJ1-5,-,CASSPYNQPQHF,TGTGCCAGCAGCCCGTACAATCAGCCCCAGCATTTT
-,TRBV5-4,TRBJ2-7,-,CASSLGTTYEQYF,TGTGCCAGCAGCTTGGGGACAACCTACGAGCAGTACTTC
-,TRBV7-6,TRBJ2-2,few,CASSLGRVNTGELFF,TGTGCCAGCAGCTTAGGAAGAGTGAACACCGGGGAGCTGTTTTTT
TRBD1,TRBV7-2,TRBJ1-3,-,CASSLARGLFSGNTIYF,TGTGCCAGCAGCTTAGCCAGGGGGCTGTTCTCTGGAAACACCATATATTTT
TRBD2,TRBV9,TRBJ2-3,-,CASSVLGSGVTDTQYF,TGTGCCAGCAGCGTCCTGGGTAGCGGGGTCACAGATACGCAGTATTTT
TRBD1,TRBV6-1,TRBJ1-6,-,CASSVDRHGNSPLHF,TGTGCCAGCAGTGTGGACAGGCATGGGAATTCACCCCTCCACTTT
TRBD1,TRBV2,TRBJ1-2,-,CASRPEGTANYGYTF,TGTGCCAGCAGGCCAGAAGGGACAGCTAACTATGGCTACACCTTC
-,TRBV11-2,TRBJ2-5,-,CASSLGTENFETQYF,TGTGCCAGCAGCTTAGGGACGGAGAATTTTGAGACCCAGTACTTC
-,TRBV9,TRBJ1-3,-,CASSVGQSSGNTIYF,TGTGCCAGCAGCGTAGGCCAGTCCTCTGGAAACACCATATATTTT
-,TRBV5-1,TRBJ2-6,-,CASSLVPSGANVLTF,TGCGCCAGCAGCTTGGTACCCTCTGGGGCCAACGTCCTGACTTTC
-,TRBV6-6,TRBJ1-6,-,CASTLKRERGSPLHF,TGTGCCAGCACCTTGAAGAGAGAGCGAGGTTCACCCCTCCACTTT
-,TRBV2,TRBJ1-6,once,CASSKDKKINSPLHF,TGTGCCAGCAGTAAGGACAAGAAGATTAATTCACCCCTCCACTTT
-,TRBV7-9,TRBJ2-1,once,CASSLGDLSYNEQFF,TGTGCCAGCAGCTTAGGAGACTTGTCCTACAATGAGCAGTTCTTC
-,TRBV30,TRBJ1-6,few,CAWRTHDNSPLHF,TGTGCCTGGAGAACTCACGATAATTCACCCCTCCACTTT
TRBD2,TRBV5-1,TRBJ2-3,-,CASSLALAGTDTQYF,TGCGCCAGCAGCTTGGCTCTAGCGGGCACAGATACGCAGTATTTT
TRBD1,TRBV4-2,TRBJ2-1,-,CASSPLAGGHNEQFF,TGTGCCAGCAGCCCCTTGGCAGGGGGCCACAATGAGCAGTTCTTC
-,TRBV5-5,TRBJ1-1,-,CASRTGSTEAFF,TGTGCCAGCCGGACGGGGAGCACTGAAGCTTTCTTT